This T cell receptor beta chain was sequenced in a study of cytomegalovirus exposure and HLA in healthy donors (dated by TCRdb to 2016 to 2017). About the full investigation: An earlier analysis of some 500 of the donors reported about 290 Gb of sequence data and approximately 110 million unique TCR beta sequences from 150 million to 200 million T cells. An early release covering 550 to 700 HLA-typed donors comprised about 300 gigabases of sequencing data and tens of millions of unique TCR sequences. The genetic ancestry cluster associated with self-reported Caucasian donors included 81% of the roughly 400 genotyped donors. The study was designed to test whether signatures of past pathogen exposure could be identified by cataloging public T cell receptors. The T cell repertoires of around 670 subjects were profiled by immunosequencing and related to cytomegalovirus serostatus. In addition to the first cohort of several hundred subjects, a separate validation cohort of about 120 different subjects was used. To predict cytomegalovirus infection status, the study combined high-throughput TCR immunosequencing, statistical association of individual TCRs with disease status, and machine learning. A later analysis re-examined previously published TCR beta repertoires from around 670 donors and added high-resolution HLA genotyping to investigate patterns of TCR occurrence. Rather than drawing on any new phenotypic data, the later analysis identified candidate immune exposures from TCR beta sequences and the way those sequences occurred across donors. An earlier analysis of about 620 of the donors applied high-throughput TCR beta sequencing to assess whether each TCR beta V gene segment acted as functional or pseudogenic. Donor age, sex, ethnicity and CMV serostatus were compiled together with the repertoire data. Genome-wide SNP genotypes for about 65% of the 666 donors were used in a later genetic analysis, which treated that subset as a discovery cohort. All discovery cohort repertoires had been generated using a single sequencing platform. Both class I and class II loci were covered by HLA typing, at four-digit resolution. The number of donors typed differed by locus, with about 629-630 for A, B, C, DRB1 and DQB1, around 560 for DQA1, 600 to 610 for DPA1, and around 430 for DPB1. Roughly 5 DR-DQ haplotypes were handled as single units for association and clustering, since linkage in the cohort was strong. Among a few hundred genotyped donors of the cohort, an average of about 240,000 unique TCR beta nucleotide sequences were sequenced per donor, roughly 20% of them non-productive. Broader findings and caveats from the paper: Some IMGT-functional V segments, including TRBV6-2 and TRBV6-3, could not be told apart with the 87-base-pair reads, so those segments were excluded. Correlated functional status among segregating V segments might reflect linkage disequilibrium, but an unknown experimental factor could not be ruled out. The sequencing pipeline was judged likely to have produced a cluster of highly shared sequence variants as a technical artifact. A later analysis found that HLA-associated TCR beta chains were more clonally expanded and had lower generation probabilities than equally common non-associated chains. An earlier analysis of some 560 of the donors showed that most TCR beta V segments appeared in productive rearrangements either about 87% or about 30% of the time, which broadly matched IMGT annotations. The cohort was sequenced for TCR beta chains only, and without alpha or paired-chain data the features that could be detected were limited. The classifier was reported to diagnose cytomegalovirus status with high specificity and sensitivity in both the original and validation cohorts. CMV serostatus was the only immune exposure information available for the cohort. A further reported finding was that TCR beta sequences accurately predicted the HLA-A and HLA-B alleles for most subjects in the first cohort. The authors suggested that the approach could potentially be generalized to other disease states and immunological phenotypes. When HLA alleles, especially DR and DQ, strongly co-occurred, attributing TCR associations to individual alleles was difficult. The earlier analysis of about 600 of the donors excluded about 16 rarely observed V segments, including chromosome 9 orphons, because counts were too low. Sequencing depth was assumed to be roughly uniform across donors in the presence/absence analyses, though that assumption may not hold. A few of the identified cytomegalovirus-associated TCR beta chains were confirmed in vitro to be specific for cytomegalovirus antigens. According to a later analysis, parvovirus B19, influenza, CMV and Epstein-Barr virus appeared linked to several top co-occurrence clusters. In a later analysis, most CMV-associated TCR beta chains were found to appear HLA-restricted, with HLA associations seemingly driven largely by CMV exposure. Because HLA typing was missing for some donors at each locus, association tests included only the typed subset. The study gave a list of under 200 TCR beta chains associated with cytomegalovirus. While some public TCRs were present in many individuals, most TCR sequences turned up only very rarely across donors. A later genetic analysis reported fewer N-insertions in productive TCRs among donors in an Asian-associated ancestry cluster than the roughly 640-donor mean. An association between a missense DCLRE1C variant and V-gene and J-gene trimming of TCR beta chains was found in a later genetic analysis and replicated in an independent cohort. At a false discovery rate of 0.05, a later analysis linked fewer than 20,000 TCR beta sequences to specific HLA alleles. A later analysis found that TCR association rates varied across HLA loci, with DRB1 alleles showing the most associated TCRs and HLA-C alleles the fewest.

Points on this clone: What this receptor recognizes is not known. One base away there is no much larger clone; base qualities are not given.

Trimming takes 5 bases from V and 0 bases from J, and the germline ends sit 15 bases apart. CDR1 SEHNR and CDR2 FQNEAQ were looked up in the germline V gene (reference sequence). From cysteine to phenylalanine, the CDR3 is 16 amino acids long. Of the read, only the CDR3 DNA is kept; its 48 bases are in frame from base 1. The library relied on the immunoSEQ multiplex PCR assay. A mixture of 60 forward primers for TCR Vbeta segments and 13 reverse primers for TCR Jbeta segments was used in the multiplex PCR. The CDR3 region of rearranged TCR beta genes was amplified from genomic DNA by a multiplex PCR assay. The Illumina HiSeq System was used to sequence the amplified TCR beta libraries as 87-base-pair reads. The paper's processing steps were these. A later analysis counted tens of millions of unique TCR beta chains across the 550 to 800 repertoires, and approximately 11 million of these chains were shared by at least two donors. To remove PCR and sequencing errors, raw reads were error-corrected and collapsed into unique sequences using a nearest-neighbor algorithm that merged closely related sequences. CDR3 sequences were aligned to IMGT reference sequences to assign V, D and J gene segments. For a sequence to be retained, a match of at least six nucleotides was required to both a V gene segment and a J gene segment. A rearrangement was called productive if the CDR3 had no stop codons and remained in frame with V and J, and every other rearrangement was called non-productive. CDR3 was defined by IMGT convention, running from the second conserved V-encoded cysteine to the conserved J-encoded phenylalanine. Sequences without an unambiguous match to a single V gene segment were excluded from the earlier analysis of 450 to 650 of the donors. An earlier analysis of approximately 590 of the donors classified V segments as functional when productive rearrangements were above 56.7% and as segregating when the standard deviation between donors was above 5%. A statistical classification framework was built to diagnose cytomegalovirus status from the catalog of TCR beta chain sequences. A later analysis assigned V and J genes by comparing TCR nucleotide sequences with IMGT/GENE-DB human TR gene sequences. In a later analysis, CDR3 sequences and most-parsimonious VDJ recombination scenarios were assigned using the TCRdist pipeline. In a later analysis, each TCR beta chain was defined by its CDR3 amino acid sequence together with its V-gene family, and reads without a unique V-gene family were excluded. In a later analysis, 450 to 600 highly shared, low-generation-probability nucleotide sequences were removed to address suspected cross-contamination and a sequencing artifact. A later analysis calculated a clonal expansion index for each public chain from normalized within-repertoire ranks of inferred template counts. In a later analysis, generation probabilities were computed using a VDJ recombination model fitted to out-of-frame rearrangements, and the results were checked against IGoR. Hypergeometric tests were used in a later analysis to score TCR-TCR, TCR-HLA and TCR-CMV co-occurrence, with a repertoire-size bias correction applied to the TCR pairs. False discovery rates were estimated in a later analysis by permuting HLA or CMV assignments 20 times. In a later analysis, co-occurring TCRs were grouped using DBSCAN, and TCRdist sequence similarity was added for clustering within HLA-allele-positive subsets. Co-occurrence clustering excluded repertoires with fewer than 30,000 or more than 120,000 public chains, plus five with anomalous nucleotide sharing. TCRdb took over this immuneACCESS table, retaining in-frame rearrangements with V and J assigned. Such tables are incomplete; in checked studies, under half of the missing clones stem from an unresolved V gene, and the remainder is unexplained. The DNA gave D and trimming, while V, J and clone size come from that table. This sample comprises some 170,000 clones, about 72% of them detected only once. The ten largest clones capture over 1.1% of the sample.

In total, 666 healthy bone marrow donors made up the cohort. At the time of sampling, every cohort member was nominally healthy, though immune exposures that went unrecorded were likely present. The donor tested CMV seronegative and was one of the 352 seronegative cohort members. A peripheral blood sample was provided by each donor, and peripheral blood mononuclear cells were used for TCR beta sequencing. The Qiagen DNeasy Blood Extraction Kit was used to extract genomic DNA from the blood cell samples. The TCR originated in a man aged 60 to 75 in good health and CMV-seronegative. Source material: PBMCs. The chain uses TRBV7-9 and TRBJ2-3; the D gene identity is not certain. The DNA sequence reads TGTGCCAGCAGCGAAACGCGGTCCTCTAGCACAGATACGCAGTATTTT. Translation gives CASSETRSSSTDTQYF.